The rows below give T cell receptor beta chains drawn from one sample of a study of cytomegalovirus exposure and HLA in healthy donors. Here immunoSEQ multiplex PCR was the method, and the copy in TCRdb shows in-frame clones only, minus some. The sample holds roughly 98,000 clones, 75% to 85% seen once. Sequenced: PBMCs. These receptors all come from a man aged 18 to 29 in good health and CMV-seropositive. Both conserved end residues are part of each CDR3. D genes are given only for firm matches. Part of the rows lack a size; the others show once, few, many or a class for expanded clones.

>TRBJ1-1|TRBV7-2|-|-
TGTGCCAGCAGCTTCCAGAAGAACACTGAAGCTTTCTTT
CASSFQKNTEAFF
>TRBJ2-2|TRBV5-1|-|once
TGCGCCAGCAGCTTGGTACAGAAGAACACCGGGGAGCTGTTTTTT
CASSLVQKNTGELFF
>TRBJ2-5|TRBV14|TRBD1|once
TGTGCCAGCAGCCAGGGGACAGGGGAAGAGACCCAGTACTTC
CASSQGTGEETQYF
>TRBJ2-7|TRBV7-6|-|-
TGTGCCAGCAGCTCCCCCTGGGAGGGTAGGGGGTCCTACGAGCAGTACTTC
CASSSPWEGRGSYEQYF
>TRBJ1-5|TRBV19|-|-
TGTGCCAGTAGTATAGGAGGGTCGGATCAGCCCCAGCATTTT
CASSIGGSDQPQHF
>TRBJ2-7|TRBV27|TRBD1|-
TGTGCCAGCAGTTTGACCGGGACAGGGGGCGACGAGCAGTACTTC
CASSLTGTGGDEQYF
>TRBJ1-6|TRBV6-5|-|-
TGTGCCAGCAGCGAAACTGGGGAGAATTCACCCCTCCACTTT
CASSETGENSPLHF
>TRBJ1-1|TRBV18|-|once
TGTGCCAGCTCTCCCTCTAGGGGGGAAGCTTTCTTT
CASSPSRGEAFF
>TRBJ2-2|TRBV5-5|-|-
TGTGCCAGCAGCCCCGACGGACAGACGAACACCGGGGAGCTGTTTTTT
CASSPDGQTNTGELFF
>TRBJ1-1|TRBV6-1|-|-
TGTGCCAGCAGTGAACAGGGCCCATCGGCTTTCTTT
CASSEQGPSAFF
>TRBJ1-1|TRBV28|-|once
TGTGCCAGCAGCCCTCCCACGGACACTGAAGCTTTCTTT
CASSPPTDTEAFF
>TRBJ1-2|TRBV6-4|TRBD1|-
TGTGCCAGCAGTCCGAGTCGGACAGGGGGCTACTATGGCTACACCTTC
CASSPSRTGGYYGYTF
>TRBJ1-5|TRBV19|-|-
TGTGCCAGTACCAGGACAGTTAATCAGCCCCAGCATTTT
CASTRTVNQPQHF
>TRBJ2-7|TRBV30|TRBD1|-
TGTGCCTGGAGTGGGGGGACAGGGACTTACGAGCAGTACTTC
CAWSGGTGTYEQYF
>TRBJ2-1|TRBV7-6|-|-
TGTGCCAGCAGCCCTGGGGGGTTGGCTAATGAGCAGTTCTTC
CASSPGGLANEQFF
>TRBJ1-1|TRBV7-9|TRBD1|-
TGTGCCAGCATAGATCGGACAGGGCGGAACACTGAAGCTTTCTTT
CASIDRTGRNTEAFF
>TRBJ2-7|TRBV28|-|-
TGTGCCAGCAGTCCCACCTCCGGTACAGGATGGGGTTACGAGCAGTACTTC
CASSPTSGTGWGYEQYF
>TRBJ1-5|TRBV5-1|-|-
TGCGCCAGCAGCTTGAGGGGGGGGGATCAGCCCCAGCATTTT
CASSLRGGDQPQHF
>TRBJ1-1|TRBV5-1|-|few
TGCGCCAGCCTGGTCATTCCCGAGACTGAAGCTTTCTTT
CASLVIPETEAFF
>TRBJ2-5|TRBV6-5|-|-
TGTGCCAGCAGTTACGGCGTCGGGGTCGGGACCCAGTACTTC
CASSYGVGVGTQYF
>TRBJ1-1|TRBV10-3|TRBD1|once
TGTGCCATCAGAGAACAGGGGAAAGGGATGAACACTGAAGCTTTCTTT
CAIREQGKGMNTEAFF
>TRBJ2-1|TRBV7-9|-|-
TGTGCCAGCAGCAGGACAGGAAGGGAGGTGGGCGAGCAGTTCTTC
CASSRTGREVGEQFF
>TRBJ2-7|TRBV28|TRBD2|-
TGTGCCAGCAGTTTATTTCCTAGCGGCTCCTACGAGCAGTACTTC
CASSLFPSGSYEQYF
>TRBJ1-6|TRBV14|-|-
TGTGCCAGCAGCCATAGGAGCCTTAGCTCCTATAATTCACCCCTCCACTTT
CASSHRSLSSYNSPLHF
>TRBJ2-2|TRBV28|TRBD2|-
TGTGCCAGCAGTTTACTCGCGGGGGGGCGTCACACCGGGGAGCTGTTTTTT
CASSLLAGGRHTGELFF
>TRBJ1-2|TRBV7-9|TRBD1|once
TGTGCCAGCAGCCGGGGGACAGGGGAGAACTATGGCTACACCTTC
CASSRGTGENYGYTF
>TRBJ1-1|TRBV19|-|-
TGTGCCAGTAGTATCTCAGGGGCGGGCACTGAAGCTTTCTTT
CASSISGAGTEAFF
>TRBJ2-7|TRBV27|TRBD1|-
TGTGCCAGCAGGCTTACAGGGGCGGCCGCCTACGAGCAGTACTTC
CASRLTGAAAYEQYF
>TRBJ1-6|TRBV6-1|TRBD1|-
TGTGCCAGCAGTGAAGCGGGACAGGGGAAAAATTCACCCCTCCACTTT
CASSEAGQGKNSPLHF
>TRBJ2-7|TRBV10-3|TRBD1|-
TGTGCCATCAGTGCTGGGACAGTCAACTACGAGCAGTACTTC
CAISAGTVNYEQYF
>TRBJ2-7|TRBV6-5|TRBD1|-
TGTGCCAGCAGAAGGGGACAGCTCTACGAGCAGTACTTC
CASRRGQLYEQYF
>TRBJ1-6|TRBV10-3|-|-
TGTGCCACCTATGACAGCGTTCTTAATTCACCCCTCCACTTT
CATYDSVLNSPLHF